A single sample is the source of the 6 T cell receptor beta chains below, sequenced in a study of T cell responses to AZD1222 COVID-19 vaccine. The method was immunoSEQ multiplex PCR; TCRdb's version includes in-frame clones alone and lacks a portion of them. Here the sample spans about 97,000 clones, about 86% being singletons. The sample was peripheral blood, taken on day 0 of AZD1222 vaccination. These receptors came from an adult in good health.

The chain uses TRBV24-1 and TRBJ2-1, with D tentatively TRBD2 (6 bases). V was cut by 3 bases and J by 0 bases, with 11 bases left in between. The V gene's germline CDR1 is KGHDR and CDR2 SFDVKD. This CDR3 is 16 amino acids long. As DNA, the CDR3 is TGTGCCACCAGTGATCTTAGCGGTAGCTCCTACAATGAGCAGTTCTTC. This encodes CATSDLSGSSYNEQFF.

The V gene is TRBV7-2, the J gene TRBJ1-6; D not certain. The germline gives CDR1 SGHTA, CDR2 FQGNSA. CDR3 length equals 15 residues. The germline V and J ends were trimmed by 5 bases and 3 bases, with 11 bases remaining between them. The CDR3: CASSPSGSYNSPLHF. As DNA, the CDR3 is TGTGCCAGCAGCCCGTCCGGGAGCTATAATTCACCCCTCCACTTT.

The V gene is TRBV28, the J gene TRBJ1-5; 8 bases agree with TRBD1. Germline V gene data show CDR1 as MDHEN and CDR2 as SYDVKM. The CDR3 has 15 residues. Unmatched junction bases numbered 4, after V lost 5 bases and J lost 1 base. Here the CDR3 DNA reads TGTGCCAGCAGTCAATACAGGGGGAGCAATCAGCCCCAGCATTTT. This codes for CASSQYRGSNQPQHF.

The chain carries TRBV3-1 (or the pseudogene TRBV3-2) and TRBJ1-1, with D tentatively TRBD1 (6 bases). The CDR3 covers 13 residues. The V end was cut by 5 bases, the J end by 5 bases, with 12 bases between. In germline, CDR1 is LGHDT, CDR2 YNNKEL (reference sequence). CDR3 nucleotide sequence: TGTGCCAGCAGCAAGCAGGGGATTACTGAAGCTTTCTTT. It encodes CASSKQGITEAFF.

CDR3 DNA: TGTGCCAGCAGAACAGAGGGCGGTATAAACTATGGCTACACCTTC. It is translated as CASRTEGGINYGYTF. The rearrangement links TRBV6-5 to TRBJ1-2; D gene unclear. V gave up 6 bases and J gave up 2 bases, with 16 bases separating them. Germline V gene sequence: CDR1 MNHEY, CDR2 SVGAGI. The CDR3 is made up of 15 amino acids.

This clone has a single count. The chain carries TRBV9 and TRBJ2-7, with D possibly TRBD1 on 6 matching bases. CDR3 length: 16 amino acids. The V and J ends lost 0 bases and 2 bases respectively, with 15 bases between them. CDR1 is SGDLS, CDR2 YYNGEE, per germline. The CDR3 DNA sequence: TGTGCCAGCAGCGTAGAGCCGCAGGGGTTGGCCTACGAGCAGTACTTC. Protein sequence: CASSVEPQGLAYEQYF.